This entry describes one TCR beta chain. Its antigen is unknown. The record originates from a study of identifying expanded T cells in peripheral blood. General study results and limits: Technical replicates showed roughly 1.2 changed clones; roughly two weeks roughly 18; four weeks 19. Variance in clone template counts between approximately two-week samples significantly increased with total template count across all healthy donors.

TCRdb's table, derived via immunoSEQ multiplex PCR, lists solely in-frame clones and lacks some. The table has about 110,000 clones, about 87% seen once. The V gene lost 6 bases and the J gene lost 4 bases, with 18 bases spanning the gap. CDR3 size: 15 residues. The germline CDR1 and CDR2 sequences are SNHLY and FYNNEI. During the collection period, no donor immune events like infections were recorded. Sequencing used blood. This TCR came from a person aged 18-70 years in good health. The chain is built from TRBV2 and TRBJ2-5; possibly TRBD1 for D (7 bases). The CDR3 DNA is TGTGCCAGCAGGCCCGGAGGCAGGGGGGTAGAGACCCAGTACTTC. Its protein is CASRPGGRGVETQYF.